This T cell receptor beta chain was sequenced for a study of CD8 T cells in cerebrospinal fluid in Alzheimer's disease. Points from the study as a whole: Alzheimer's patients were not enriched for EBV-specific clones, which were not the most expanded. No causal link between EBV and Alzheimer's follows from EBV-specific cerebrospinal fluid TCRs, authors warned.

This clonotype is labeled medium-sized based on frequency. Its matching antigen is unknown. Every participant was in good physical condition without acute infectious disease. The CDR3 extends over 13 amino acids. Germline V lookup: CDR1 MNHEY, CDR2 SMNVEV (reference sequence). TCRdb re-called the 10x single-cell sequencing reads, yielding one record per CDR3 amino acid sequence without DNA. The repertoire table contains over 850 distinct CDR3 sequences. The receptor's source is a human donor in good health. The chain couples TRBV27 to TRBJ1-1; the D call from TCRdb, TRBD1, cannot be confirmed without DNA. The specimen was cerebrospinal fluid. CDR3 loop: CASSQTVYTEAFF.